Listed below are T cell receptor beta chains from one sample, sequenced in a study of cytomegalovirus exposure and HLA in healthy donors. Profiled with immunoSEQ multiplex PCR; TCRdb holds only in-frame clones, not every one. This sample has 120,000 to 150,000 clones, with 88% found just once. The sample comprised PBMCs. These receptors originate from a woman between 35 and 50 years old in good health and CMV-seronegative. Both conserved end residues are part of each CDR3. A D gene is named only where the DNA matches it firmly. Size values are once, few and many counts, or a class for expanded clones, and some rows have none.

d_call,clone_size,j_call,v_call,cdr3_aa,cdr3_nt
-,-,TRBJ2-3,TRBV29-1,CSVGSATSTDTQYF,TGCAGCGTTGGTAGCGCTACTAGCACAGATACGCAGTATTTT
-,-,TRBJ2-6,TRBV2,CASAQVIANVLTF,TGTGCCAGCGCACAGGTAATAGCCAACGTCCTGACTTTC
TRBD1,-,TRBJ2-7,TRBV6-6,CASSAQGAHEQYF,TGTGCCAGCAGTGCCCAGGGGGCCCACGAGCAGTACTTC
TRBD1,-,TRBJ2-5,TRBV7-9,CASSWTGGETQYF,TGTGCCAGCAGCTGGACAGGGGGCGAGACCCAGTACTTC
-,-,TRBJ2-5,TRBV7-9,CASSGSGEYQETQYF,TGTGCCAGCAGCGGCTCCGGAGAGTACCAAGAGACCCAGTACTTC
-,-,TRBJ2-5,TRBV19,CASRYIGGRTQYF,TGTGCCAGTAGATATATCGGGGGTAGAACCCAGTACTTC
TRBD2,once,TRBJ2-5,TRBV5-1,CASSLQTLAGGETQYF,TGCGCCAGCAGCCTCCAAACGCTAGCGGGAGGGGAGACCCAGTACTTC
TRBD2,-,TRBJ2-7,TRBV28,CASGFLAGVYEQYF,TGTGCCAGCGGTTTTCTAGCGGGAGTCTACGAGCAGTACTTC
-,-,TRBJ1-1,TRBV27,CASSLSGAGWTEAFF,TGTGCCAGCAGTTTGTCAGGGGCCGGGTGGACTGAAGCTTTCTTT
TRBD1,few,TRBJ1-1,TRBV4-1,CASSLESRTGADTEAFF,TGCGCCAGCAGCCTTGAATCACGGACAGGCGCGGACACTGAAGCTTTCTTT
-,-,TRBJ2-1,TRBV7-9,CASSLGILVNEQFF,TGTGCCAGCAGCTTAGGGATACTAGTCAATGAGCAGTTCTTC
TRBD1,few,TRBJ2-6,TRBV5-4,CASSPTGAGANVLTF,TGTGCCAGCAGCCCGACAGGGGCTGGGGCCAACGTCCTGACTTTC
-,-,TRBJ2-1,TRBV29-1,CSVEGQSSYNEQFF,TGCAGCGTTGAGGGCCAGAGCTCCTACAATGAGCAGTTCTTC
-,-,TRBJ1-2,TRBV7-9,CASSLVGRVGYTF,TGTGCCAGCAGCTTAGTAGGGAGGGTCGGCTACACCTTC
-,-,TRBJ2-7,TRBV9,CASSVDVRGYEQYF,TGTGCCAGCAGCGTAGATGTCAGGGGCTACGAGCAGTACTTC
-,-,TRBJ2-1,TRBV9,CASSVGGINNEQFF,TGTGCCAGCAGCGTAGGCGGGATCAACAATGAGCAGTTCTTC
TRBD1,-,TRBJ2-1,TRBV27,CASSSGTGGYEQFF,TGTGCCAGCAGTTCCGGGACAGGGGGCTATGAGCAGTTCTTC
-,-,TRBJ1-5,TRBV6-5,CASAEGENQPQHF,TGTGCCAGTGCGGAGGGTGAGAATCAGCCCCAGCATTTT
-,once,TRBJ2-7,TRBV7-9,CASSPGWREQNYEQYF,TGTGCCAGCAGCCCTGGGTGGAGGGAACAGAACTACGAGCAGTACTTC
-,-,TRBJ2-2,TRBV5-1,CASSLTGAGELFF,TGCGCCAGCAGCTTGACGGGGGCCGGGGAGCTGTTTTTT
-,-,TRBJ2-3,TRBV5-1,CASSLGQGGVDTQYF,TGCGCCAGCAGCTTGGGTCAGGGGGGCGTGGATACGCAGTATTTT
-,-,TRBJ2-3,TRBV6-5,CASSYLGQPTDTQYF,TGTGCCAGCAGTTACTTAGGACAGCCCACAGATACGCAGTATTTT
-,once,TRBJ2-2,TRBV7-9,CASSNLGETGELFF,TGTGCCAGCAGCAACCTTGGGGAGACCGGGGAGCTGTTTTTT
-,-,TRBJ2-7,TRBV18,CASSHGTGQGSTDEQYF,TGTGCCAGCTCACACGGCACTGGCCAGGGTAGTACGGACGAGCAGTACTTC
-,once,TRBJ1-2,TRBV6-5,CASTKGANYGYTF,TGTGCCAGCACAAAGGGAGCTAACTATGGCTACACCTTC
TRBD1,-,TRBJ2-7,TRBV27,CASSLLDRVFEQYF,TGTGCCAGCAGTTTATTGGACAGGGTCTTCGAGCAGTACTTC
TRBD2,-,TRBJ2-7,TRBV5-1,CASSLLLAGTISEQYF,TGCGCCAGCAGCTTGTTGCTAGCGGGAACGATATCCGAGCAGTACTTC
TRBD1,-,TRBJ1-2,TRBV28,CASSRGTVHYGYTF,TGTGCCAGCAGCCGAGGGACAGTCCATTATGGCTACACCTTC
TRBD2,-,TRBJ2-3,TRBV6-1,CASGSAGVADTQYF,TGTGCCAGCGGTTCAGCGGGAGTCGCGGATACGCAGTATTTT
TRBD2,-,TRBJ2-1,TRBV7-2,CASSPPGTSGRNEQFF,TGTGCCAGCAGCCCCCCCGGGACTAGCGGGAGGAATGAGCAGTTCTTC
-,-,TRBJ1-2,TRBV5-6,CASSFGGQPYGYTF,TGTGCCAGCAGCTTTGGAGGGCAGCCCTATGGCTACACCTTC
-,few,TRBJ1-2,TRBV7-9,CASTPQGTPTNYGYTF,TGTGCCAGCACCCCCCAAGGGACACCCACTAACTATGGCTACACCTTC
-,-,TRBJ2-2,TRBV7-2,CASSLTDDSANTGELFF,TGTGCCAGCAGCTTAACCGATGATTCAGCGAACACCGGGGAGCTGTTTTTT
-,-,TRBJ2-1,TRBV5-5,CASSLAQGPYNEQFF,TGTGCCAGCAGCTTGGCCCAGGGGCCCTACAATGAGCAGTTCTTC
TRBD2,-,TRBJ2-1,TRBV10-3,CAISAHGGGQFF,TGTGCCATCAGCGCCCACGGCGGGGGGCAGTTCTTC
-,-,TRBJ2-1,TRBV7-3,CASSQQGSYNEQFF,TGTGCCAGCAGCCAACAGGGCTCCTACAATGAGCAGTTCTTC
TRBD2,-,TRBJ2-1,TRBV5-1,CASSSSGMVSGGEQFF,TGCGCCAGCAGCTCTAGCGGGATGGTATCCGGCGGTGAGCAGTTCTTC